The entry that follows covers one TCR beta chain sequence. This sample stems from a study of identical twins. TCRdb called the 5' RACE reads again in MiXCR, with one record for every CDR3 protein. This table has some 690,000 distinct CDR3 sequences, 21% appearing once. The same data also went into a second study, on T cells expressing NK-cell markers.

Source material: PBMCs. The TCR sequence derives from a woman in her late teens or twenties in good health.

CDR3 coding DNA: TGTGCCAGCTCCCCCGGCAGGGAATCCTATGGCTACACCTTC. As protein: CASSPGRESYGYTF. This chain joins TRBV12-3 or TRBV12-4 and TRBJ1-2, with a possible D match to TRBD1 (5 bases). V dropped 8 bases and J dropped 4 bases, with 17 bases sitting between them. This CDR3 has 14 residues.